The present T cell receptor (beta chain) was sequenced within a study of T cells after posttransplantation cyclophosphamide. Clones were sequenced by immunoSEQ multiplex PCR, and TCRdb holds only the in-frame ones, with some missing. There are tens of thousands of clones in the sample, none observed a single time. The related graft donor's blood sample was taken on the day of bone marrow donation. This clone was counted many times. Sequenced input: PBMCs. This clonotype originated in a woman aged 60-75 years in good health, CMV-negative, and a related stem cell transplant donor.

Here the CDR3 DNA reads TGCGCCAGCAGTGAAGGGACAGGGCATGTTACAGATACGCAGTATTTT. Protein sequence: CASSEGTGHVTDTQYF. The chain uses TRBV10-1 and TRBJ2-3, with TRBD1 identical over 9 bases. Trimming removed 3 bases from V and 3 bases from J; junction bases left unmatched: 7. Germline V lookup: CDR1 WNHNN, CDR2 SYGVQD (reference sequence). The CDR3 covers 16 residues.